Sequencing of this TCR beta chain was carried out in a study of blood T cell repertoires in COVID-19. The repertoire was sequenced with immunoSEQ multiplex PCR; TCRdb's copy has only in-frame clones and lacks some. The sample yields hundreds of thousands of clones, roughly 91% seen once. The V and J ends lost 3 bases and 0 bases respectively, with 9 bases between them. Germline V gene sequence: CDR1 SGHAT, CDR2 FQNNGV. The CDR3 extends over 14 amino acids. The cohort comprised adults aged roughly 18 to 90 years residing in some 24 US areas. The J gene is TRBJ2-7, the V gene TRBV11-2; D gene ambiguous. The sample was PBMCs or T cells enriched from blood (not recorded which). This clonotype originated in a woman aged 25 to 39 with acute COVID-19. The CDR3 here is CASSFGPSSYEQYF. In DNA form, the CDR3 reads TGTGCCAGCAGCTTTGGGCCAAGCTCCTACGAGCAGTACTTC.